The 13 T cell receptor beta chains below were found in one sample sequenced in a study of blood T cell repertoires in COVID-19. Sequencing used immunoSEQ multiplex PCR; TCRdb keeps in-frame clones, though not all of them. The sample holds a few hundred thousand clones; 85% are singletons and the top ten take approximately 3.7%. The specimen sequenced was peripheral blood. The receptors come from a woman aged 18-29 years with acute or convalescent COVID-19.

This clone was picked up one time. CDR3 sequence: CASSSETSSYNEQFF. Here the CDR3 DNA reads TGTGCCAGCAGCTCTGAGACAAGCTCCTACAATGAGCAGTTCTTC. The J gene is TRBJ2-1, the V gene TRBV5-5; D is uncertain. Germline V CDR1 and CDR2: SGHKS, YYEKEE (reference sequence). CDR3 length: 15 amino acids. V was shortened by 3 bases and J by 0 bases, with 10 bases between the two germline ends. The full variable domain, completed using reference TRBV5-5 and TRBJ2-1, is DAGVTQSPTHLIKTRGQQVTLRCSPISGHKSVSWYQQVLGQGPQFIFQYYEKEERGRGNFPDRFSARQFPNYSSELNVNALLLGDSALYLCASSSETSSYNEQFFGPGTRLTVL.

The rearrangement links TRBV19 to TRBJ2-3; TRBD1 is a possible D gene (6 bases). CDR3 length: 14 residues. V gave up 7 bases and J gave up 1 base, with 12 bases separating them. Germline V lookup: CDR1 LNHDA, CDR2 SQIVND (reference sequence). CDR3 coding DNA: TGTGCCAGTAACGGCAGGGGAGGCACAGATACGCAGTATTTT. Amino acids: CASNGRGGTDTQYF.

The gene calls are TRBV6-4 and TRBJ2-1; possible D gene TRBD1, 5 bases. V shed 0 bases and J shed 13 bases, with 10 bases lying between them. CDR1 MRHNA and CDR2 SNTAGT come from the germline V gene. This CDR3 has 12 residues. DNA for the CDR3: TGTGCCAGCAGTGACTCAAGTGGGGCCCAGTTCTTC. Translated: CASSDSSGAQFF.

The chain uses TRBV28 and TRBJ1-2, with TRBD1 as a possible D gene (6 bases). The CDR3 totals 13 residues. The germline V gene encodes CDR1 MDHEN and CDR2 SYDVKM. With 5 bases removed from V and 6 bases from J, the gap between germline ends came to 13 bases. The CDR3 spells CASSIQGGDGYTF. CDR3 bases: TGTGCCAGCAGTATACAGGGAGGGGATGGCTACACCTTC.

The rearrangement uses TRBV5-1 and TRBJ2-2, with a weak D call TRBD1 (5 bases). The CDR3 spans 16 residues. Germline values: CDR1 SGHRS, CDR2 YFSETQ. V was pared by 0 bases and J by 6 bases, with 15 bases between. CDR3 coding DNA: TGCGCCAGCAGCTTGGCGGCAGGGCCCCAACCCGGGGAGCTGTTTTTT. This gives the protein CASSLAAGPQPGELFF.

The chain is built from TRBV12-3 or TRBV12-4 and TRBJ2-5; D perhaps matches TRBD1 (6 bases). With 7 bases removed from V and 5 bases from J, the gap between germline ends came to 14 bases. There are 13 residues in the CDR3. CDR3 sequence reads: CASKNRDGETQYF. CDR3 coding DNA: TGTGCCAGCAAAAACAGGGACGGGGAGACCCAGTACTTC.

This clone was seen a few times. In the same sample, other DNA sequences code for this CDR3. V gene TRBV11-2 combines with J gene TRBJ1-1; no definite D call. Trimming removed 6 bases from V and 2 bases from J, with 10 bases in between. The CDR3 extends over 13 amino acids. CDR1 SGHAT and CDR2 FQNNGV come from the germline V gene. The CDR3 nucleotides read TGTGCCAGCAGTCCCCAGCGAAACACTGAAGCTTTCTTT. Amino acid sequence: CASSPQRNTEAFF.

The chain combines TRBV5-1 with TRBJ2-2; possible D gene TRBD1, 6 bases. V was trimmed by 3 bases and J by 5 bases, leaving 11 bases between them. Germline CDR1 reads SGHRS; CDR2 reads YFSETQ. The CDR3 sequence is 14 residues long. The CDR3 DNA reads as TGCGCCAGCAGCTATCTAGGGGGAACCGGGGAGCTGTTTTTT. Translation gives CASSYLGGTGELFF.

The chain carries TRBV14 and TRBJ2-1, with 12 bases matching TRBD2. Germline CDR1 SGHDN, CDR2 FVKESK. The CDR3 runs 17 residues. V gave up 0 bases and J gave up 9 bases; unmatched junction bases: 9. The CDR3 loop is CASSQDGLGLAGIEQFF. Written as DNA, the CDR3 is TGTGCCAGCAGCCAAGATGGTCTGGGACTAGCGGGTATTGAGCAGTTCTTC. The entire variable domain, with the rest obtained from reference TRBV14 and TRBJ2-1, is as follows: EAGVTQFPSHSVIEKGQTVTLRCDPISGHDNLYWYRRVMGKEIKFLLHFVKESKQDESGMPNNRFLAERTGGTYSTLKVQPAELEDSGVYFCASSQDGLGLAGIEQFFGPGTRLTVL.

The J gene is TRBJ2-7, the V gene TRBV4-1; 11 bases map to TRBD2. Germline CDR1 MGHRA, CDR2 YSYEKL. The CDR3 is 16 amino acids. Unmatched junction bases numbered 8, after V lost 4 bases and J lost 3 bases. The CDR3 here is CASSRQLAGASYEQYF. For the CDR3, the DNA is TGCGCCAGCAGCCGTCAACTAGCGGGGGCCAGCTACGAGCAGTACTTC.

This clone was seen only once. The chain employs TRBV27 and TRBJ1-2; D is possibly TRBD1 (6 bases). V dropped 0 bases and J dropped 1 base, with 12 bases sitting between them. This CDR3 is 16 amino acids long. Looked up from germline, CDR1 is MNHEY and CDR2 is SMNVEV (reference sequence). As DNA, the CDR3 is TGTGCCAGCAGTTTATCGTCAGTAGGGGGTAACTATGGCTACACCTTC. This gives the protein CASSLSSVGGNYGYTF.

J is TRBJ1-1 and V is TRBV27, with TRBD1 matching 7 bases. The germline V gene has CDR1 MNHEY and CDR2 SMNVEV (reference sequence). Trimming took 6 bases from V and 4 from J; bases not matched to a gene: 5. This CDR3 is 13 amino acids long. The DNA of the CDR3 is TGTGCCAGCAGCGACAGGGTCGGCACTGAAGCTTTCTTT. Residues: CASSDRVGTEAFF.

Here the CDR3 DNA reads TGTGCCACGAAAAGACAGGGGGCCTACGAGCAGTACTTC. Translating gives CATKRQGAYEQYF. The J gene is TRBJ2-7, the V gene TRBV2, with TRBD1 matching over 9 bases. Losses at the gene ends were 10 bases for V and 2 bases for J; bases not matched to a gene: 6. The CDR3 loop spans 13 amino acids. CDR1 and CDR2 from the germline V gene are SNHLY and FYNNEI.